A single sample gave rise to the 28 T cell receptor beta chains below, sequenced in a study of shared clonotypes between healthy human individuals. Assay: immunoSEQ multiplex PCR; the TCRdb copy retains only in-frame clones and omits some. The repertoire includes some 2.1 million clones, 95% of them detected once, and more than 0.1% sits in the top ten. Sequencing was done on a sample of naive CD4+ T cells sorted from blood. Documented subset: CD45RA+ positively selected. Receptors were obtained from a man aged 18 to 29 in good health.

The CDR3 here is CASSLQGRETQYF. Here the CDR3 DNA reads TGTGCCAGCAGCCTACAGGGAAGGGAGACCCAGTACTTC. The V and J genes are TRBV7-2 and TRBJ2-5; maybe TRBD1 (6 bases). This CDR3 spans 13 amino acids. V was pared by 5 bases and J by 5 bases, with 12 bases between. Per the germline V gene, CDR1 is SGHTA and CDR2 is FQGNSA.

This chain links TRBV7-2 with TRBJ2-3, with TRBD1 as a possible D gene (5 bases). The V gene lost 3 bases and the J gene lost 2 bases, with 12 bases spanning the gap. Germline-derived CDR1 and CDR2 are SGHTA and FQGNSA. CDR3 length: 15 residues. The DNA of the CDR3 is TGTGCCAGCAGCTTGGTAGGCAGGGTCACAGATACGCAGTATTTT. This sequence encodes CASSLVGRVTDTQYF.

A note on this clone: Other DNA variants within this sample encode the same CDR3. The chain joins TRBV30 to TRBJ1-1; tentatively, D is TRBD1 (5 bases). CDR3 length: 14 amino acids. The germline CDR1 and CDR2 sequences are GTSNPN and SVGIG (reference sequence). V lost 3 bases and J lost 1, with 12 bases in between. The CDR3 is CAWSAVGPNTEAFF. CDR3 coding DNA: TGTGCCTGGAGCGCCGTGGGACCGAACACTGAAGCTTTCTTT.

The chain uses TRBV20-1 and TRBJ1-2; possible D gene TRBD1, 6 bases. Germline loops: CDR1 DFQATT, CDR2 SNEGSKA (reference sequence). Trimming stripped 7 bases from V and 4 bases from J, with 10 bases between. CDR3 length: 11 residues. CDR3 bases: TGCAGTGTTCAGGGGCGCTATGGCTACACCTTC. This sequence encodes CSVQGRYGYTF.

On this clone itself: The sample holds other DNA sequences that translate to the same CDR3. This chain links TRBV30 with TRBJ2-3, with TRBD2 as a possible D gene (6 bases). Trimming removed 2 bases from V and 4 bases from J, with 7 bases in between. The CDR3 length is 12 residues. The V gene's germline CDR1 is GTSNPN and CDR2 SVGIG (reference sequence). The CDR3 DNA is TGTGCCTGGAGTCCGGGGGCAGATACGCAGTATTTT. Encoded protein: CAWSPGADTQYF.

The J gene is TRBJ1-1, the V gene TRBV30, with D hard to call. The CDR3 spans 14 residues. The germline CDR1 and CDR2 sequences are GTSNPN and SVGIG (reference sequence). Trimming left V 2 bases short and J 1 base short, with 11 bases between. The DNA for the CDR3 is TGTGCCTGGAGTATGGGGATTTGGAACACTGAAGCTTTCTTT. Protein sequence: CAWSMGIWNTEAFF.

The CDR3 is CASSMEADNSPLHF. Here the CDR3 DNA reads TGTGCCAGTAGTATGGAGGCAGATAATTCACCCCTCCACTTT. J is TRBJ1-6 and V is TRBV19; D gene uncertain. V was cut by 3 bases and J by 5 bases, with 8 bases left in between. Germline V CDR1 and CDR2: LNHDA, SQIVND (reference sequence). The CDR3 length is 14 residues.

As regards this clone: This sample also contains other DNA sequences that code for the same CDR3. The chain uses TRBV6-5 and TRBJ2-3, with TRBD2 matching 8 bases. Germline V gene data show CDR1 as MNHEY and CDR2 as SVGAGI. Germline trimming cut 4 bases from V and 3 bases from J; bases unmatched to any gene: 3. The CDR3 sequence is 14 residues long. CDR3 DNA: TGTGCCAGCAGTTCGAGCGGGGGAACAGATACGCAGTATTTT. It encodes CASSSSGGTDTQYF.

This clone appeared many times. This rearrangement joins TRBV30 to TRBJ2-7; a possible D gene is TRBD2 (5 bases). Trimming removed 2 bases at V and 3 bases at J, with 14 bases between. The CDR3 is 14 amino acids. The germline V gene encodes CDR1 GTSNPN and CDR2 SVGIG (reference sequence). The CDR3 nucleotides are TGTGCCTGGAGTAATGGGCTAGGACTCTACGAGCAGTACTTC. Amino acids: CAWSNGLGLYEQYF. Full variable domain (missing parts from reference TRBV30 and TRBJ2-7): SQTIHQWPATLVQPVGSPLSLECTVEGTSNPNLYWYRQAAGRGLQLLFYSVGIGQISSEVPQNLSASRPQDRQFILSSKKLLLSDSGFYLCAWSNGLGLYEQYFGPGTRLTVT.

To note about this clone: Other DNA sequences of this sample code for an identical CDR3. The chain has TRBV10-3 and TRBJ2-1, with 7 bases lining up with TRBD2. The CDR3 has 15 amino acids. Germline V gene lookup returns CDR1 ENHRY and CDR2 SYGVKD. Germline trimming cut 2 bases from V and 0 bases from J; bases unmatched to any gene: 1. The CDR3 DNA follows: TGTGCCATCAGTGAGGGCGGGAGCTCCTACAATGAGCAGTTCTTC. Translating it yields CAISEGGSSYNEQFF.

This clone was observed a few times. The rearrangement uses TRBV6-5 and TRBJ2-7; D gene uncertain. Germline V gene lookup returns CDR1 MNHEY and CDR2 SVGAGI. The CDR3 is 12 amino acids. Trimming took 4 bases from V and 5 from J, leaving 9 bases between them. The CDR3 here is CASSSFFDEQYF. The CDR3 coding sequence is TGTGCCAGCAGTTCCTTTTTCGACGAGCAGTACTTC.

This rearrangement joins TRBV11-2 to TRBJ2-2, with D maybe TRBD1 (6 bases). V gave up 1 base and J gave up 5 bases, with 11 bases separating them. Germline V gene sequence: CDR1 SGHAT, CDR2 FQNNGV. This CDR3 is built from 15 residues. This CDR3 is CASSLGDKGTGELFF. DNA for the CDR3: TGTGCCAGCAGCTTAGGGGACAAAGGGACCGGGGAGCTGTTTTTT.

The gene calls are TRBV11-2 and TRBJ2-7, with D uncertain. CDR1 is SGHAT and CDR2 is FQNNGV in the germline V gene. With 0 bases removed from V and 2 bases from J, the gap between germline ends came to 11 bases. This CDR3 region has 15 residues. CDR3 region: CASSLDIFPTYEQYF. The CDR3 bases are TGTGCCAGCAGCTTAGACATTTTCCCTACCTACGAGCAGTACTTC. Drawing the rest from reference TRBV11-2 and TRBJ2-7, the complete variable domain is EAGVAQSPRYKIIEKRQSVAFWCNPISGHATLYWYQQILGQGPKLLIQFQNNGVVDDSQLPKDRFSAERLKGVDSTLKIQPAKLEDSAVYLCASSLDIFPTYEQYFGPGTRLTVT.

J is TRBJ2-3 and V is TRBV2, with TRBD2 as a possible D gene (6 bases). Trimming removed 6 bases from V and 5 bases from J, with 18 bases in between. The germline V gene has CDR1 SNHLY and CDR2 FYNNEI. The CDR3 runs 15 residues. CDR3 DNA: TGTGCCAGCAGGAAAGCGCGGGGTGGAGTAGATACGCAGTATTTT. It encodes CASRKARGGVDTQYF.

This chain joins TRBV5-1 and TRBJ2-1; 8 nucleotides line up with TRBD1. Germline assignment: CDR1 SGHRS and CDR2 YFSETQ. J lost 3 bases, V lost 0 bases, and 5 bases had no gene match. The CDR3 extends over 16 amino acids. In nucleotides, the CDR3 is TGCGCCAGCAGCTTGGACGGAGGACAGGGCTACAATGAGCAGTTCTTC. Translated, it gives CASSLDGGQGYNEQFF.

The rearrangement links TRBV27 to TRBJ2-4; a possible D gene is TRBD2 (7 bases). The ends were cut back, 7 bases at V and 8 bases at J, with 18 bases in the middle. The CDR3 is 14 amino acids. Germline lookup yields CDR1 MNHEY and CDR2 SMNVEV (reference sequence). CDR3 residues: CASKGGLRKDIQYF. For the CDR3, the DNA is TGTGCCAGCAAGGGGGGGCTGAGAAAGGACATTCAGTACTTC.

The chain is built from TRBV10-3 and TRBJ2-2; 7 nucleotides line up with TRBD1. Germline values: CDR1 ENHRY, CDR2 SYGVKD. The CDR3 contains 15 residues. The junction had 6 bases not matched to a gene; V was cut back by 5 bases and J by 3 bases. The CDR3 loop is CAISPTGSDTGELFF. The CDR3, as DNA: TGTGCCATCAGTCCGACAGGGTCGGACACCGGGGAGCTGTTTTTT.

This sequence joins TRBV6-1 and TRBJ1-1; no reliable D call. CDR3 length equals 11 residues. V gave up 1 base and J gave up 7 bases, with 4 bases separating them. CDR1 MNHNS and CDR2 SASEGT come from the germline V gene. CDR3 in DNA: TGTGCCAGCAGTGAAGAGGGTGAAGCTTTCTTT. It codes for CASSEEGEAFF.

This sequence joins TRBV5-1 and TRBJ2-5, with D unresolved. Germline CDR1 reads SGHRS; CDR2 reads YFSETQ. The ends were cut back, 0 bases at V and 0 bases at J, with 9 bases in the middle. This CDR3 spans 15 amino acids. This CDR3 reads CASSLDLGYQETQYF. CDR3 sequence (DNA): TGCGCCAGCAGCTTGGATTTGGGTTACCAAGAGACCCAGTACTTC.

The chain combines TRBV28 with TRBJ1-1, with no clear D. The germline CDR1 and CDR2 sequences are MDHEN and SYDVKM. This CDR3 has 16 residues. V lost 3 bases to trimming and J lost 5 bases, with 19 bases between them. The CDR3 sequence is CASSFSGRGTRTEAFF. The CDR3 DNA reads TGTGCCAGCAGTTTTTCAGGTCGCGGAACGCGGACTGAAGCTTTCTTT.

This rearrangement joins TRBV19 to TRBJ2-7; D perhaps matches TRBD1 (5 bases). The germline V and J ends were trimmed by 4 bases and 2 bases, with 15 bases remaining between them. The CDR3 runs 15 residues. Germline V gene data show CDR1 as LNHDA and CDR2 as SQIVND (reference sequence). The CDR3 reads CASSNPGQGAYEQYF. In DNA, the CDR3 is TGTGCCAGTAGTAACCCGGGCCAAGGGGCCTACGAGCAGTACTTC.

CDR3 DNA: TGCGCCAGCACCAGATTAGCGGGAGCGGCCGGGGAGCTGTTTTTT. Translated, it gives CASTRLAGAAGELFF. This chain joins TRBV4-1 and TRBJ2-2, with TRBD2 matching over 9 bases. Germline assignment: CDR1 MGHRA and CDR2 YSYEKL. V was pared by 7 bases and J by 6 bases, with 9 bases of the junction left unmatched. CDR3 size: 15 residues.

Only one count was recorded for this clone. The gene calls are TRBV6-5 and TRBJ2-7; 9 bases match TRBD1. Germline V gene lookup returns CDR1 MNHEY and CDR2 SVGAGI. J was trimmed by 6 bases and V by 4 bases; bases with no gene match: 4. The CDR3 consists of 13 residues. CDR3 amino acids: CASSSQGAREQYF. As DNA, the CDR3 is TGTGCCAGCAGTTCACAGGGGGCTCGCGAGCAGTACTTC.

The rearrangement joins TRBV5-1 to TRBJ1-2; D is ambiguous. Trimming shortened V by 0 bases and J by 5 bases, and 8 bases separated the two germline ends. CDR1 is SGHRS and CDR2 is YFSETQ in the germline V gene. The CDR3 contains 13 residues. CDR3 region: CASSLEQVYGYTF. CDR3 DNA: TGCGCCAGCAGCTTGGAACAAGTATATGGCTACACCTTC.

The chain couples TRBV5-6 to TRBJ1-6; 7 nucleotides match TRBD1. CDR3 length equals 15 residues. V trimming: 4 bases; J trimming: 10 bases; junction bases outside the gene matches: 11. Germline-derived CDR1 and CDR2 are SGHDT and YYEEEE. The CDR3: CASSLGQLPPSPLHF. In DNA, the CDR3 is TGTGCCAGCAGCCTGGGACAGCTCCCTCCCTCACCCCTCCACTTT.

V gene TRBV6-1 combines with J gene TRBJ1-5, with TRBD1 matching 7 bases. The J segment lost 3 bases and the V segment lost 7 bases, leaving 9 bases of the junction unmatched. CDR3 length: 15 residues. CDR1 MNHNS and CDR2 SASEGT come from the germline V gene. CDR3 sequence reads: CASTRPGTDNQPQHF. In DNA form, the CDR3 reads TGTGCCAGCACCCGGCCCGGGACAGACAATCAGCCCCAGCATTTT.

About this clone: Within the sample, other DNA sequences also encode this same CDR3. The V gene is TRBV5-4, the J gene TRBJ2-5; no reliable D call. The CDR3 contains 12 residues. The ends were cut back, 0 bases at V and 4 bases at J, with 4 bases in the middle. CDR1 SGHNT and CDR2 YYREEE come from the germline V gene (reference sequence). CDR3 amino acids: CASSLGRETQYF. In nucleotides, the CDR3 is TGTGCCAGCAGCTTGGGTCGAGAGACCCAGTACTTC.

The rearrangement joins TRBV7-8 to TRBJ2-1, with D maybe TRBD2 (5 bases). The V end was cut by 5 bases, the J end by 2 bases, with 19 bases between. This CDR3 spans 17 amino acids. CDR1 and CDR2 (germline): SGHVS, FQNEAQ. CDR3 bases: TGTGCCAGCAGCGGAGGTCATAGTTTGATTACCTACAATGAGCAGTTCTTC. Translating it yields CASSGGHSLITYNEQFF.